The 2 T cell receptor beta chains below all came from one sample that was sequenced in a study of blood T cell repertoires in COVID-19 (dated by TCRdb to about 2020). Library preparation employed the immunoSEQ multiplex PCR assay. TCRdb obtained this table from immuneACCESS and retained in-frame rearrangements with V and J assigned. These tables miss some clones; where compared with another copy, unresolved V genes account for less than half of the shortfall, and the remainder is unexplained. The sample table lists some 270,000 clones, around 86% of them with a count of one. The ten top clones hold 1.5% to 2% of the sample. What was sequenced was peripheral blood. Receptor source: a woman aged 55-70 years who had recovered from COVID-19.

The chain carries TRBV19 and TRBJ1-1, with unresolved D. There are 13 residues in the CDR3. Trimming stripped 6 bases from V and 8 bases from J, with 16 bases between. CDR1 LNHDA and CDR2 SQIVND come from the germline V gene (reference sequence). The DNA of the CDR3 is TGTGCCAGTAGCCGCGGGCACGTCTTGGAAGCTTTCTTT. This sequence encodes CASSRGHVLEAFF. Full variable domain (remainder filled in from reference TRBV19 and TRBJ1-1): DGGITQSPKYLFRKEGQNVTLSCEQNLNHDAMYWYRQDPGQGLRLIYYSQIVNDFQKGDIAEGYSVSREKKESFPLTVTSAQKNPTAFYLCASSRGHVLEAFFGQGTRLTVV.

This clone was counted once. The chain has TRBV28 and TRBJ2-2; 11 nucleotides line up with TRBD2. Germline CDR1 is MDHEN and CDR2 is SYDVKM. The CDR3 consists of 18 residues. V gave up 5 bases and J gave up 5 bases; unmatched junction bases: 13. The CDR3 region is CASSIPLLAGGLTGELFF. The CDR3 DNA sequence: TGTGCCAGCAGTATACCCCTTCTAGCGGGGGGATTGACCGGGGAGCTGTTTTTT.